Shown below are 2 T cell receptor beta chains from a single sample sequenced in a study of shared clonotypes between healthy human individuals. Some clones are missing from TCRdb's copy, which holds only in-frame ones; the method was immunoSEQ multiplex PCR. Here the sample spans about 1.5 million clones, over 95% being singletons. Sequencing was carried out using naive CD4+ T cells sorted from blood. Indicated subset: CD45RA+ positively selected. The receptors come from a man under 40 in good health.

The V call is TRBV14, the J call TRBJ1-2; possible D gene TRBD1, 6 bases. The germline gives CDR1 SGHDN, CDR2 FVKESK. This CDR3 comprises 14 residues. V shed 0 bases and J shed 8 bases, with 13 bases lying between them. The CDR3 loop reads CASSQDLGGFGYTF. The CDR3 DNA sequence: TGTGCCAGCAGCCAAGATTTAGGGGGATTCGGCTACACCTTC.

The chain carries TRBV7-9 and TRBJ2-1; D unclear. The V end was cut by 9 bases, the J end by 8 bases, with 11 bases between. This CDR3 is 11 amino acids long. CDR1 is SEHNR and CDR2 is FQNEAQ in the germline V gene (reference sequence). CDR3 bases: TGTGCCAGAGGGCCAATGGATGAGCAGTTCTTC. It yields the protein CARGPMDEQFF.